Shown below are 19 T cell receptor beta chains from a single sample sequenced in a study of shared clonotypes between healthy human individuals. Using immunoSEQ multiplex PCR, the repertoire was profiled, and TCRdb retains in-frame clones only, with some absent. The sample records some 2,100,000 clones, 95% being singletons. The source material was naive CD4+ T cells sorted from blood. Subset here: CD45RA+ positively selected. The receptors derive from a young man in good health.

The chain combines TRBV10-3 with TRBJ2-3; 8 positions agree with TRBD1. Germline CDR1 reads ENHRY; CDR2 reads SYGVKD. Trimming removed 7 bases from V and 4 bases from J; junction bases left unmatched: 7. CDR3 length: 14 residues. Written as DNA, the CDR3 is TGTGCCATCAAGAGGACAGGGATCTCAGATACGCAGTATTTT. Translated: CAIKRTGISDTQYF.

CDR3 sequence reads: CASSQGLAGVASTDTQYF. CDR3 in DNA: TGCGCCAGCAGCCAAGGACTAGCGGGAGTCGCTAGCACAGATACGCAGTATTTT. This chain uses TRBV4-1 with TRBJ2-3; TRBD2 matches 12 bases. Germline V CDR1 and CDR2: MGHRA, YSYEKL. This CDR3 spans 18 amino acids. J lost 0 bases, V lost 1 base, and 5 bases had no gene match.

This chain connects TRBV27 to TRBJ2-5, with 10 positions matching TRBD2. CDR1 and CDR2 (germline): MNHEY, SMNVEV (reference sequence). This CDR3 region has 15 residues. Trimming cost V 5 bases and J 5 bases; bases outside gene matches: 8. The CDR3 protein is CASSPSSGGQETQYF. CDR3 in DNA: TGTGCCAGCAGTCCGTCTAGCGGGGGACAGGAGACCCAGTACTTC.

V gene TRBV30 combines with J gene TRBJ2-5; D gene uncertain. With the DNA end fitting TRBJ2-7 better, the J assignment may be wrong. Germline lookup yields CDR1 GTSNPN and CDR2 SVGIG (reference sequence). The CDR3 sequence is 13 residues long. The CDR3 reads CAWTTLTTYEQYF. The CDR3 nucleotides read TGTGCCTGGACCACACTGACCACTTACGAGCAGTACTTC.

In DNA, the CDR3 is TGCGCCAGCAGCCTAGCGGGGGGAATTGGGGAGACCCAGTACTTC. This sequence encodes CASSLAGGIGETQYF. This chain uses TRBV5-1 with TRBJ2-5; 11 bases map to TRBD2. J was trimmed by 5 bases and V by 4 bases; bases with no gene match: 7. Germline V gene sequence: CDR1 SGHRS, CDR2 YFSETQ. The CDR3 length is 15 residues.

The gene calls are TRBV14 and TRBJ1-2; tentative D call: TRBD1 (5 bases). The germline V gene has CDR1 SGHDN and CDR2 FVKESK. V lost 4 bases and J 0 bases, leaving 12 bases between the germline ends. CDR3 length: 15 amino acids. The CDR3 sequence: CASSLPGPTNYGYTF. Written as DNA, the CDR3 is TGTGCCAGCAGCCTTCCGGGACCCACTAACTATGGCTACACCTTC.

This chain uses TRBV4-3 with TRBJ2-1; D tentatively reads TRBD1 or TRBD2 (5 bases each). The CDR3 totals 15 residues. V was clipped by 0 bases and J by 5 bases, with 11 bases between them. CDR1 is LGHNA, CDR2 YSLEER, per germline. The CDR3 protein is CASSQEPGTHNEQFF. The CDR3 DNA follows: TGCGCCAGCAGCCAAGAGCCCGGGACCCACAATGAGCAGTTCTTC.

The chain couples TRBV10-3 to TRBJ1-2; 7 nucleotides agree with TRBD1. The CDR3 sequence is 14 residues long. Trimming at V came to 1 base and at J to 3 bases, leaving 2 bases not matched to a gene. Germline V gene data show CDR1 as ENHRY and CDR2 as SYGVKD. As DNA, the CDR3 is TGTGCCATCAGTGAGTTAGGGGGCGACTATGGCTACACCTTC. Amino acids: CAISELGGDYGYTF.

For the CDR3, the DNA is TGCGCCAGCAGTGAACAGTCCAGAGATACGCAGTATTTT. It is translated as CASSEQSRDTQYF. The genes are TRBV10-2 and TRBJ2-3; D call uncertain. V was cut by 3 bases and J by 5 bases, with 9 bases left in between. The CDR3 is made up of 13 amino acids. Germline V gives CDR1 WSHSY, CDR2 SAAADI.

The V gene is TRBV11-2, the J gene TRBJ1-1; D is possibly TRBD1 (6 bases). This CDR3 contains 15 residues. Germline loops: CDR1 SGHAT, CDR2 FQNNGV. Trimming took 5 bases from V and 0 from J, leaving 13 bases between them. DNA for the CDR3: TGTGCCAGCAGCCCGCAAACAGGGATGAACACTGAAGCTTTCTTT. Its translation: CASSPQTGMNTEAFF.

This rearrangement joins TRBV5-1 to TRBJ2-2; D ambiguous. Trimming pared 1 base from V and 5 bases from J, leaving 9 bases between. Germline loops: CDR1 SGHRS, CDR2 YFSETQ. The CDR3 covers 14 residues. The CDR3 here is CASSLTPGTGELFF. For the CDR3, the DNA is TGCGCCAGCAGCTTGACACCCGGGACCGGGGAGCTGTTTTTT.

The J gene is TRBJ2-3, the V gene TRBV10-3, with TRBD1 matching over 9 bases. The ends lost 3 bases at V and 1 base at J; junction bases unmatched: 5. Germline V gives CDR1 ENHRY, CDR2 SYGVKD. There are 16 residues in the CDR3. The CDR3 loop is CAISDFRTGGTDTQYF. CDR3 bases: TGTGCCATCAGTGATTTTAGGACAGGGGGCACAGATACGCAGTATTTT.

This clone has a single count. The CDR3 DNA follows: TGTGCCTGGACCCCGGGACACCTCTCCTACAATGAGCAGTTCTTC. Translation gives CAWTPGHLSYNEQFF. This chain joins TRBV30 and TRBJ2-1; maybe TRBD1 (6 bases). The CDR3 totals 15 residues. The V and J ends lost 4 bases and 0 bases respectively, with 13 bases between them. Germline-derived CDR1 and CDR2 are GTSNPN and SVGIG (reference sequence).

The chain is built from TRBV5-4 and TRBJ2-2; 9 nucleotides line up with TRBD2. This CDR3 has 14 amino acids. V was clipped by 8 bases and J by 2 bases; unmatched bases: 4. Looked up from germline, CDR1 is SGHNT and CDR2 is YYREEE (reference sequence). CDR3 in amino acids: CARRLAANTGELFF. The CDR3, as DNA: TGTGCCAGGAGACTAGCGGCAAACACCGGGGAGCTGTTTTTT.

J is TRBJ2-7 and V is TRBV6-6; TRBD1 is a possible D gene (5 bases). There are 12 residues in the CDR3. V gave up 5 bases and J gave up 3 bases, with 8 bases separating them. Germline values: CDR1 MNHNY, CDR2 SVGAGI (reference sequence). DNA of the CDR3: TGTGCCAGCAGTATCGACAGCTACGAGCAGTACTTC. Protein: CASSIDSYEQYF.

The chain links TRBV4-3 to TRBJ2-2, with 9 bases aligning to TRBD2. There are 18 residues in the CDR3. Trimming took 1 base from V and 4 from J; bases not matched to a gene: 10. Germline V gene lookup returns CDR1 LGHNA and CDR2 YSLEER. The CDR3 is CASSQVGSGRSSTGELFF. CDR3 DNA: TGCGCCAGCAGCCAAGTAGGGAGCGGGAGGAGCTCCACCGGGGAGCTGTTTTTT.

V and J are TRBV6-1 and TRBJ1-2; D ambiguous. Per germline, CDR1 MNHNS and CDR2 SASEGT. CDR3 length: 15 residues. V was clipped by 0 bases and J by 5 bases, with 13 bases between them. The DNA of the CDR3 is TGTGCCAGCAGTGAAGCGAGCGGGGAATGGTATGGCTACACCTTC. Protein: CASSEASGEWYGYTF.

The rearrangement uses TRBV5-1 and TRBJ2-3; maybe TRBD2 (5 bases). Germline assignment: CDR1 SGHRS and CDR2 YFSETQ. This CDR3 spans 13 amino acids. With 4 bases removed from V and 3 bases from J, the gap between germline ends came to 9 bases. The CDR3 bases are TGCGCCAGCAGCACGGACTCTACAGATACGCAGTATTTT. Its protein is CASSTDSTDTQYF. The complete variable domain, with remaining parts taken from reference TRBV5-1 and TRBJ2-3, reads KAGVTQTPRYLIKTRGQQVTLSCSPISGHRSVSWYQQTPGQGLQFLFEYFSETQRNKGNFPGRFSGRQFSNSRSEMNVSTLELGDSALYLCASSTDSTDTQYFGPGTRLTVL.

V gene TRBV12-5 combines with J gene TRBJ2-1, with TRBD2 identical over 8 bases. V dropped 5 bases and J dropped 8; count of bases not matched to a gene: 2. CDR3 length: 12 residues. In germline, CDR1 is LGHNT, CDR2 FRNRAP. The DNA of the CDR3 is TGTGCTAGTGGTCTAGCGGGCTATGAGCAGTTCTTC. Residues: CASGLAGYEQFF.